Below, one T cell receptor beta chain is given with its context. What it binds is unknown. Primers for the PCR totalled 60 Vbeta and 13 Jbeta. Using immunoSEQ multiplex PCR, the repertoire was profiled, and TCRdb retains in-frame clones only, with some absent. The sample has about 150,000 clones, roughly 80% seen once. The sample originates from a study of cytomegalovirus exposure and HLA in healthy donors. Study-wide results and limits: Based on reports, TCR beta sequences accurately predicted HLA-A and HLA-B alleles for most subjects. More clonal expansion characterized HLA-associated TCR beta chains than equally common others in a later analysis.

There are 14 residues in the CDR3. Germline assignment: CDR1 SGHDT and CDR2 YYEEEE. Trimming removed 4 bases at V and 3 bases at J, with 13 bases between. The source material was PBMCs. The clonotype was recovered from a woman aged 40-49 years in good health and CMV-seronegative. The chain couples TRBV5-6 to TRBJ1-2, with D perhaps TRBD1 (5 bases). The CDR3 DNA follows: TGTGCCAGCAGCCCTACGACAGAGGACTATGGCTACACCTTC. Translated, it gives CASSPTTEDYGYTF.